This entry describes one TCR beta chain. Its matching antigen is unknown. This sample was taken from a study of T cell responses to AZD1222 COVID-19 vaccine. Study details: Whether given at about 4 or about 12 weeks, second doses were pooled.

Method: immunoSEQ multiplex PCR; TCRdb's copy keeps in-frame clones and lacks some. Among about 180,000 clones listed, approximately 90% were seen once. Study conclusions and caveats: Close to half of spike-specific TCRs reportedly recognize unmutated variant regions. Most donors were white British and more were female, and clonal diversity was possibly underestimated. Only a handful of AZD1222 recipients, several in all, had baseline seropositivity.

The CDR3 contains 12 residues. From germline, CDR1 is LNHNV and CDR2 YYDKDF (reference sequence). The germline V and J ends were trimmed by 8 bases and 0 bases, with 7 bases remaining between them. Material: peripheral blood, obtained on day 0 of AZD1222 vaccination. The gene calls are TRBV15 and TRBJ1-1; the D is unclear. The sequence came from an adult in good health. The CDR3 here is CATSQVNTEAFF. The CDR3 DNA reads TGTGCCACCTCACAAGTGAACACTGAAGCTTTCTTT.